This T cell receptor beta chain was captured by sequencing in a study of CD8 T cells in ankylosing spondylitis (dated by TCRdb to 2017 to 2019). The study in broad terms: T cell receptor beta repertoires were profiled in healthy donors and ankylosing spondylitis patients so that disease-linked TCR variants could be found. Samples of peripheral blood were taken, and for ankylosing spondylitis patients, synovial fluid was collected as well. The full study cohort comprised about 24 ankylosing spondylitis patients and 85 to 120 healthy donors.

Sequencing relied on an Illumina HiSeq 2500. Quantitative 5'-RACE with molecular barcodes was the method used to prepare the TCR beta libraries. In the authors' own workflow: A new computational method based on a probabilistic model of VDJ rearrangement was used to identify disease-linked TCR variants. TCRdb passed the public sequencing reads through fastp at Q25 and MiXCR, retaining productive beta sequences. Rows with a matching CDR3 protein are joined into one entry that keeps the most common DNA and genes. The V and J calls follow TCRdb's processing rather than the paper's. In this sample the table shows about 150,000 distinct CDR3 sequences, roughly 44% of which occur a single time. Approximately 16% of the sample lies in the top ten. Worth noting for this clonotype: Its target antigen remains unknown. Base quality data are lacking; no much larger clone is found one base away.

CDR1 MNHEY and CDR2 SMNVEV were looked up in the germline V gene (reference sequence). Counted from cysteine to phenylalanine, this CDR3 has 15 amino acids. Just CDR3 DNA is preserved here, 45 bases in frame from base 1. At the junction V is shortened by 6 bases and J by 3 bases, with 16 bases in between. Synovial fluid samples were matched to blood samples from the same ankylosing spondylitis patients. The paper's findings and limits, for the study overall: Some motif variants had previously been reported in the synovial fluid and blood of reactive arthritis patients, which suggests shared mechanisms of disease initiation. A CD8+ phenotype was shown by the disease-linked clones, which were found at relatively low frequencies in peripheral blood. A TCR beta motif of several highly homologous amino acid variants appeared characteristic of blood from ankylosing spondylitis patients. The disease-linked clones were reported to be significantly enriched in matched synovial fluid samples from ankylosing spondylitis patients.

What was sequenced was synovial fluid, either unsorted or a sorted T cell fraction (not recorded which). The TCR was taken from a male donor with ankylosing spondylitis. Here the chain combines TRBV27 and TRBJ2-3; the D gene is possibly TRBD1 or TRBD2, with 5 bases matching each. The bases read TGTGCCAGCAGGGACCCCCTGGGGGAGACAGATACGCAGTATTTT. This gives the protein CASRDPLGETDTQYF.